What follows is one TCR beta chain and its context. The data were obtained in a study of shared clonotypes between healthy human individuals. V gave up 4 bases and J gave up 5 bases; unmatched junction bases: 10. Germline V gives CDR1 SGHRS, CDR2 YFSETQ. The CDR3 is made up of 15 amino acids. Libraries were prepared by immunoSEQ multiplex PCR; TCRdb keeps only in-frame clonotypes and omits some of them. The sample includes under 1,100,000 clones, roughly 74% seen only once; the top ten take roughly 0.61%. The chain joins TRBV5-1 to TRBJ2-7; 9 bases line up with TRBD1. This sequence originates from a man in his late teens or twenties in good health. Some clones in this sample may be carry-over from other donors' samples. Sequenced material: memory CD4+ T cells from PBMCs. Sample subset: CD45RA-negative fraction. The CDR3 loop reads CASSQTGTGKHEQYF. For the CDR3, the DNA is TGCGCCAGCAGCCAAACCGGGACAGGGAAGCACGAGCAGTACTTC.